One and the same sample provided the 31 T cell receptor beta chains below, sequenced in a study of shared clonotypes between healthy human individuals. Only in-frame clones appear in the TCRdb table, and some are missing; sequencing was by immunoSEQ multiplex PCR. Of fewer than 1.4 million clones listed, 78% are singletons. The sample was memory CD4+ T cells from PBMCs. Subset denoted: CD45RA-negative fraction. The receptors stem from a man aged 18 to 35 in good health. Some clones in this sample may be carry-over from other donors' samples.

This clone has a handful of counts. This rearrangement joins TRBV7-2 to TRBJ2-1; 12 bases align to TRBD2. The germline V gene has CDR1 SGHTA and CDR2 FQGNSA. V was pared by 5 bases and J by 8 bases, with 4 bases of the junction left unmatched. There are 14 residues in the CDR3. CDR3 nucleotides: TGTGCCAGCAGCGCCAGACTAGCGGGAGATGAGCAGTTCTTC. Protein product: CASSARLAGDEQFF.

This chain connects TRBV18 to TRBJ2-5; D is uncertain. Trimming took off 4 bases at V and 4 bases at J, with 7 bases between the two ends. The length of the CDR3 is 12 residues. The germline CDR1 and CDR2 sequences are KGHSH and LQKENI. CDR3 in amino acids: CASSQQRETQYF. DNA of the CDR3: TGTGCCAGCTCACAACAGAGAGAGACCCAGTACTTC.

The chain has TRBV7-2 and TRBJ2-1; no firm D call. This CDR3 spans 14 amino acids. With 5 bases removed from V and 1 base from J, the gap between germline ends came to 9 bases. In germline, CDR1 is SGHTA, CDR2 FQGNSA. CDR3 nucleotides: TGTGCCAGCAGCCCAATGGGGTCCTACAATGAGCAGTTCTTC. Residues: CASSPMGSYNEQFF.

V gene TRBV9 combines with J gene TRBJ2-1; D uncertain. From germline, CDR1 is SGDLS and CDR2 YYNGEE. V was clipped by 3 bases and J by 4 bases, with 11 bases between them. This CDR3 contains 14 residues. The CDR3 spells CASSATPGYNEQFF. The CDR3 nucleotides are TGTGCCAGCAGCGCCACCCCCGGGTACAATGAGCAGTTCTTC.

This clone was found a few times. The sample has other DNA sequences that encode this CDR3 too. The chain uses TRBV5-6 and TRBJ2-6; D gene ambiguous. Germline values: CDR1 SGHDT, CDR2 YYEEEE. V lost 0 bases to trimming and J lost 0 bases, with 4 bases between them. This CDR3 has 15 amino acids. As DNA, the CDR3 is TGTGCCAGCAGCTTGGGACTCTCTGGGGCCAACGTCCTGACTTTC. Translated, it gives CASSLGLSGANVLTF.

The gene calls are TRBV29-1 and TRBJ2-2, with 10 bases lining up with TRBD2. Germline V CDR1 and CDR2: SQVTM, ANQGSEA. The J segment lost 2 bases and the V segment lost 7 bases, leaving 7 bases of the junction unmatched. CDR3 size: 15 residues. The DNA of the CDR3 is TGCAGCGCCACCCGGACTAGCGGAAACACCGGGGAGCTGTTTTTT. The encoded protein is CSATRTSGNTGELFF.

The chain combines TRBV30 with TRBJ2-7, with 9 nucleotides matching TRBD1. The CDR3 runs to 13 residues. The trim removed 5 bases at V and 4 bases at J, leaving 6 bases unmatched. Germline CDR1 reads GTSNPN; CDR2 reads SVGIG (reference sequence). The CDR3 sequence is CAWGQGRRYEQYF. The CDR3 nucleotides are TGTGCCTGGGGACAGGGGCGGAGGTACGAGCAGTACTTC.

The V and J genes are TRBV5-1 and TRBJ1-6; TRBD1 agrees at 8 bases. The CDR3 is made up of 16 amino acids. V lost 4 bases to trimming and J lost 9 bases; unmatched junction nucleotides: 12. Germline CDR1 and CDR2: SGHRS and YFSETQ. The CDR3 is CASSTAQQGAGSPLHF. Written as DNA, the CDR3 is TGCGCCAGCAGCACCGCTCAGCAGGGGGCAGGTTCACCCCTCCACTTT.

The CDR3 is CASTIKFFRSQPQHF. In DNA, the CDR3 is TGTGCCAGCACCATAAAGTTTTTCAGATCACAGCCCCAGCATTTT. The J gene is TRBJ1-5, the V gene TRBV28; no clear D gene. V dropped 7 bases and J dropped 7 bases, with 20 bases sitting between them. There are 15 residues in the CDR3. The germline CDR1 and CDR2 sequences are MDHEN and SYDVKM.

This clone was observed a handful of times. The rearrangement joins TRBV10-2 to TRBJ2-5; no clear D. Trimming took 10 bases from V and 2 from J, leaving 11 bases between them. Per germline, CDR1 WSHSY and CDR2 SAAADI. The CDR3 extends over 12 amino acids. The CDR3 region is CAIQTQQETQYF. The CDR3 nucleotides are TGCGCCATCCAGACACAGCAAGAGACCCAGTACTTC.

V gene TRBV2 combines with J gene TRBJ2-3; 12 bases align to TRBD2. V lost 3 bases, J lost 4 bases, and 5 bases stayed unmatched. The CDR3 is 16 residues long. The V gene's germline CDR1 is SNHLY and CDR2 FYNNEI. CDR3 residues: CASSDRLAGDADTQYF. DNA of the CDR3: TGTGCCAGCAGTGACCGACTAGCGGGAGATGCAGATACGCAGTATTTT.

This clone was observed a few times. The chain combines TRBV28 with TRBJ2-7, with TRBD2 matching 10 bases. The junction had 6 bases not matched to a gene; V was cut back by 6 bases and J by 4 bases. Per the germline V gene, CDR1 is MDHEN and CDR2 is SYDVKM. The CDR3 consists of 14 residues. CDR3 in DNA: TGTGCCAGCAGAAACGGACTAGCGGAGTACGAGCAGTACTTC. This sequence encodes CASRNGLAEYEQYF.

The rearrangement links TRBV2 to TRBJ2-2; D may match TRBD1 or TRBD2 (5 bases each). The CDR3 runs to 15 residues. The V gene lost 6 bases and the J gene lost 0 bases, with 11 bases spanning the gap. Germline-derived CDR1 and CDR2 are SNHLY and FYNNEI. CDR3 coding DNA: TGTGCCAGCAGCCTCGGGGCTGCGAACACCGGGGAGCTGTTTTTT. This translates into CASSLGAANTGELFF.

This chain uses TRBV28 with TRBJ2-2; no clear D. The CDR3 runs 12 residues. V lost 7 bases to trimming and J lost 0 bases, with 3 bases between them. Germline CDR1 reads MDHEN; CDR2 reads SYDVKM. This CDR3 is CASITNTGELFF. The CDR3 coding sequence is TGTGCCAGCATCACGAACACCGGGGAGCTGTTTTTT.

The gene calls are TRBV19 and TRBJ2-1; D remains ambiguous. CDR1 and CDR2 (germline): LNHDA, SQIVND (reference sequence). The V end was cut by 6 bases, the J end by 8 bases, with 8 bases between. CDR3 size: 11 residues. The CDR3 loop is CASRNYDEQFF. As DNA, the CDR3 is TGTGCCAGTAGGAATTACGATGAGCAGTTCTTC.

The rearrangement uses TRBV6-1 and TRBJ1-1; no reliable D call. The V gene lost 4 bases and the J gene lost 0 bases, with 12 bases spanning the gap. The CDR3 is made up of 15 amino acids. Germline CDR1 reads MNHNS; CDR2 reads SASEGT. CDR3 in amino acids: CASSGGRAMNTEAFF. The CDR3 nucleotides read TGTGCCAGCAGTGGTGGCAGAGCCATGAACACTGAAGCTTTCTTT.

This sequence joins TRBV5-1 and TRBJ1-5; D unclear. This CDR3 contains 15 residues. Germline CDR1 SGHRS, CDR2 YFSETQ. The V gene lost 0 bases and the J gene lost 0 bases, with 7 bases spanning the gap. The CDR3 is CASSLGEVSNQPQHF. As DNA, the CDR3 is TGCGCCAGCAGCTTGGGAGAGGTTAGCAATCAGCCCCAGCATTTT.

This chain connects TRBV29-1 to TRBJ1-1; TRBD1 aligns across 7 bases. Germline loops: CDR1 SQVTM, CDR2 ANQGSEA. J lost 2 bases, V lost 6 bases, and 6 bases had no gene match. The CDR3 is 13 residues long. The CDR3 loop reads CSVNRDRNTEAFF. The DNA of the CDR3 is TGCAGCGTAAACCGGGACAGAAACACTGAAGCTTTCTTT.

The J gene is TRBJ2-6, the V gene TRBV7-9, with TRBD1 matching over 8 bases. CDR3 length: 17 residues. Losses at the gene ends were 7 bases for V and 0 bases for J; bases not matched to a gene: 8. Germline assignment: CDR1 SEHNR and CDR2 FQNEAQ (reference sequence). CDR3 loop: CASNYSGTGSGANVLTF. CDR3 DNA sequence: TGTGCCAGCAACTATTCCGGGACAGGCTCTGGGGCCAACGTCCTGACTTTC.

In regard to this clone: A much larger clone is a single base away; this may be a read error. The genes are TRBV4-2 and TRBJ1-1, with D maybe TRBD1 (5 bases). The CDR3 consists of 13 residues. Trimming cost V 4 bases and J 1 base, with 7 bases left between them. Germline assignment: CDR1 LGHNA and CDR2 YNFKEQ. CDR3 region: CASSPGGNTEAFF. CDR3 nucleotides: TGTGCCAGCAGCCCCGGGGGGAACACTGAAGCTTTCTTT.

This chain joins TRBV5-1 and TRBJ1-1; possibly TRBD1 for D (6 bases). Germline V lookup: CDR1 SGHRS, CDR2 YFSETQ. The CDR3 covers 15 residues. Trimming shortened V by 0 bases and J by 7 bases, and 16 bases separated the two germline ends. This CDR3 reads CASSLAMRGRGEAFF. In nucleotides, the CDR3 is TGCGCCAGCAGCTTGGCCATGCGGGGGCGAGGTGAAGCTTTCTTT.

This clone has ten or more counts. The gene calls are TRBV28 and TRBJ2-5, with 11 bases matching TRBD2. There are 15 residues in the CDR3. V dropped 5 bases and J dropped 3; count of bases not matched to a gene: 5. Germline V gene data show CDR1 as MDHEN and CDR2 as SYDVKM. DNA for the CDR3: TGTGCCAGCAGTCCCCGGGGACTAGCGGAAGAGACCCAGTACTTC. Amino acids: CASSPRGLAEETQYF.

This clone was recorded a few times. V is TRBV28 and J is TRBJ2-7; tentative D call: TRBD1 (5 bases). This CDR3 has 13 residues. Between the trimmed V and J ends, which lost 7 bases and 1 base, there was a span of 11 bases. The germline CDR1 and CDR2 sequences are MDHEN and SYDVKM. The CDR3 reads CASKKGYSYEQYF. CDR3 DNA sequence: TGTGCCAGCAAGAAGGGGTATTCCTACGAGCAGTACTTC.

This chain links TRBV10-3 with TRBJ2-3; D is undetermined. CDR1 and CDR2 (germline): ENHRY, SYGVKD. V gave up 7 bases and J gave up 4 bases, with 9 bases separating them. CDR3 length equals 12 residues. The chain's CDR3 is CAIKGSADTQYF. In DNA form, the CDR3 reads TGTGCCATCAAGGGTTCAGCAGATACGCAGTATTTT.

This chain joins TRBV20-1 and TRBJ2-1; D is unresolved. Germline lookup yields CDR1 DFQATT and CDR2 SNEGSKA (reference sequence). Trimming left V 3 bases short and J 7 bases short, with 7 bases between. This CDR3 is built from 11 residues. DNA for the CDR3: TGCAGTGCTAGTGAGATTAATGAGCAGTTCTTC. This codes for CSASEINEQFF.

The chain has TRBV6-4 and TRBJ2-7, with 8 bases that match TRBD1. V trimming: 4 bases; J trimming: 3 bases; junction bases outside the gene matches: 8. The germline gives CDR1 MRHNA, CDR2 SNTAGT. The CDR3 is 15 residues long. CDR3 loop: CASSVRPGGHYEQYF. The CDR3 DNA follows: TGTGCCAGCAGTGTTCGGCCAGGGGGCCACTACGAGCAGTACTTC.

Note on this clone: Other nucleotide sequences from this sample produce the same CDR3. The chain couples TRBV5-1 to TRBJ1-5; perhaps TRBD1 as D (5 bases). Germline CDR1 is SGHRS and CDR2 is YFSETQ. V was shortened by 0 bases and J by 4 bases, with 8 bases between the two germline ends. There are 14 residues in the CDR3. This chain's CDR3 is CASSLGQPNQPQHF. In DNA, the CDR3 is TGCGCCAGCAGCTTGGGACAGCCTAATCAGCCCCAGCATTTT.

About this clone: This likely came from a read error, as a far larger clone is one base away. J is TRBJ1-2 and V is TRBV30; 8 nucleotides agree with TRBD1. The germline gives CDR1 GTSNPN, CDR2 SVGIG (reference sequence). The length of the CDR3 is 13 residues. Trimming removed 5 bases from V and 3 bases from J; junction bases left unmatched: 5. In nucleotides, the CDR3 is TGTGCCTGGGGACAGGGAACTGACTATGGCTACACCTTC. As protein: CAWGQGTDYGYTF.

As regards this clone: Different DNA sequences within this sample yield the same CDR3. CDR3 sequence reads: CASSLAGGYNEQFF. For the CDR3, the DNA is TGTGCCAGCAGCCTAGCGGGAGGCTACAATGAGCAGTTCTTC. J is TRBJ2-1 and V is TRBV28; 11 bases map to TRBD2. CDR3 length: 14 residues. The germline V gene has CDR1 MDHEN and CDR2 SYDVKM. V shed 6 bases and J 3 bases; nucleotides not matched to a gene: 1.

There are a few counts of this clone. The J gene is TRBJ1-2, the V gene TRBV5-8, with D possibly being TRBD1 (5 bases). Trimming took 4 bases from V and 7 from J, leaving 11 bases between them. CDR1 SGHTS and CDR2 YDEGEE come from the germline V gene. The CDR3 sequence is 12 residues long. CDR3 amino acids: CASSLRDRGYTF. For the CDR3, the DNA is TGTGCCAGCAGCCTCCGGGACCGTGGCTACACCTTC.

V usage is TRBV7-8 and J usage is TRBJ2-2, with 7 bases aligning to TRBD1. The CDR3 consists of 15 residues. Germline V lookup: CDR1 SGHVS, CDR2 FQNEAQ. Germline trimming cut 3 bases from V and 4 bases from J; bases unmatched to any gene: 5. This chain's CDR3 is CASSFTGVGTGELFF. The CDR3 nucleotides read TGTGCCAGCAGCTTTACAGGGGTTGGCACCGGGGAGCTGTTTTTT.